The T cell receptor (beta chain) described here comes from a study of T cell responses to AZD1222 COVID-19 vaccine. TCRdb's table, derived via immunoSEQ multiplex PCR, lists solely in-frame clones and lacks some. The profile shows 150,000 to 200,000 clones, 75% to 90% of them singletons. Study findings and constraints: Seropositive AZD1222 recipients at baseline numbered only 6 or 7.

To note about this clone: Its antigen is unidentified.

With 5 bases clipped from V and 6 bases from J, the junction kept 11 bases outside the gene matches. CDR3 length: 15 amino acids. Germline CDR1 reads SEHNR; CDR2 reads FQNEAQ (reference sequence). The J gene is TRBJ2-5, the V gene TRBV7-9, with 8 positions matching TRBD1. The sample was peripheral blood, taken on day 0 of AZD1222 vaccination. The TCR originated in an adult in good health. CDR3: CASSPGQGGVQTQYF. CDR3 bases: TGTGCCAGCAGCCCCGGACAGGGCGGCGTGCAGACCCAGTACTTC.